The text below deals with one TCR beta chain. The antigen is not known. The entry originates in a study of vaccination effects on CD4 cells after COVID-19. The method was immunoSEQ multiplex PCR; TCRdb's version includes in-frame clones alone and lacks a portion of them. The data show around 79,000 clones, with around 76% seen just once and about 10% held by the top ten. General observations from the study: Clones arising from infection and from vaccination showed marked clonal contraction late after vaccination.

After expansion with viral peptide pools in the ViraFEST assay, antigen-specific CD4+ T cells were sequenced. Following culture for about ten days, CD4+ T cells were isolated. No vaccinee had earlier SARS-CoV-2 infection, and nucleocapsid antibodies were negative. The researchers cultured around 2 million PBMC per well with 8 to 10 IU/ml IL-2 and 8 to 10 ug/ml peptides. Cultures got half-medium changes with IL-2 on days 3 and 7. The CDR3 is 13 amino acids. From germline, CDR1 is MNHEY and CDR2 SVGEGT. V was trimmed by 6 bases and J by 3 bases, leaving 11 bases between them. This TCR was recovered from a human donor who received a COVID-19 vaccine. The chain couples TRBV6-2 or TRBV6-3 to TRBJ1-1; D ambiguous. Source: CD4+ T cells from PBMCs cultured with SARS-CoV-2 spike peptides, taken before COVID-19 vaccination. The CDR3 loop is CASSRFQDTEAFF. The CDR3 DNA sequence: TGTGCCAGCAGCAGGTTCCAGGACACTGAAGCTTTCTTT.